This T cell receptor (beta chain) was found in a study of blood T cell repertoires in COVID-19. Using immunoSEQ multiplex PCR, the repertoire was profiled, and TCRdb retains in-frame clones only, with some absent. The data show under 250,000 clones, 84% seen once. The CDR3 spans 13 residues. Germline CDR1 reads MGHRA; CDR2 reads YSYEKL. V was cut by 1 base and J by 6 bases, with 8 bases left in between. The material sequenced was peripheral blood. The chain uses TRBV4-1 and TRBJ2-3; a possible D gene is TRBD2 (6 bases). The receptor's source is a man in his fifties with active or convalescent COVID-19. This CDR3 reads CASSQVGLDTQYF. CDR3 in DNA: TGCGCCAGCAGCCAAGTGGGACTTGATACGCAGTATTTT.